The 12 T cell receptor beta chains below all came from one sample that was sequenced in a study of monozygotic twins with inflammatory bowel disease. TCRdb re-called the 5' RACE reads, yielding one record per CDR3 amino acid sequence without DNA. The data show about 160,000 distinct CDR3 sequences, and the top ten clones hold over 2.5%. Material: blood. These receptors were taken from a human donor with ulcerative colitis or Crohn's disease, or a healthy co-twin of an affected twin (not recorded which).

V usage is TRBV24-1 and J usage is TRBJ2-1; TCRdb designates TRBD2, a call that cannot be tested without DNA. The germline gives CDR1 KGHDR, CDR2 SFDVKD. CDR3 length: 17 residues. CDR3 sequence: CATSDLGRESAYNEQFF.

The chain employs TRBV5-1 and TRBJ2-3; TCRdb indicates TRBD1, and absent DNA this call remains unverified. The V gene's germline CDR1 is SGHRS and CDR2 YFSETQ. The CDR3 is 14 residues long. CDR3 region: CASSLDREGGTQYF.

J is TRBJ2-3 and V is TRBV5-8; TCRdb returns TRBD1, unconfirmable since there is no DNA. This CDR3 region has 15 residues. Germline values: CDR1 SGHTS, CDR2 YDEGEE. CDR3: CASSLGDRSSDTQYF.

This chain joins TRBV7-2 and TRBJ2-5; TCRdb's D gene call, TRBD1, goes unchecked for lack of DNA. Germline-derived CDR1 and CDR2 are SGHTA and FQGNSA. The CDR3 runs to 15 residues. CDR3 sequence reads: CASSLDPGRGETQYF.

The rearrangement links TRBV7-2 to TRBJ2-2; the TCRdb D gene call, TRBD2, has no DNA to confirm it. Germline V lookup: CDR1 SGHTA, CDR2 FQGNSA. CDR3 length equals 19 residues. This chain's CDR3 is CASSLGLRAGGRITGELFF.

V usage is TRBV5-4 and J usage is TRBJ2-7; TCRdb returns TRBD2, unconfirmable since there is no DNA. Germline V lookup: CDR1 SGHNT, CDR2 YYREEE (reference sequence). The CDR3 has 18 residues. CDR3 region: CASSLKGLAGGNSYEQYF.

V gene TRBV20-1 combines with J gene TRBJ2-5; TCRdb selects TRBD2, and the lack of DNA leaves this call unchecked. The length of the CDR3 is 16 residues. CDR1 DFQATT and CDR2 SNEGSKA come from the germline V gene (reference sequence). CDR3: CSAREPRASGRATQYF.

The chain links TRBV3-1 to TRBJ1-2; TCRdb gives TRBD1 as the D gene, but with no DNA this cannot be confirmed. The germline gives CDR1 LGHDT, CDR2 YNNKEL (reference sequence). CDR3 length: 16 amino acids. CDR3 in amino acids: CASSQSWGGLWYGYTF.

CDR3 region: CSVEVYTVSGNTIYF. This chain connects TRBV29-1 to TRBJ1-3. This CDR3 comprises 15 residues. Germline V gives CDR1 SQVTM, CDR2 ANQGSEA. Filled out from reference TRBV29-1 and TRBJ1-3, the complete variable domain reads SAVISQKPSRDICQRGTSLTIQCQVDSQVTMMFWYRQQPGQSLTLIATANQGSEATYESGFVIDKFPISRPNLTFSTLTVSNMSPEDSSIYLCSVEVYTVSGNTIYFGEGSWLTVV.

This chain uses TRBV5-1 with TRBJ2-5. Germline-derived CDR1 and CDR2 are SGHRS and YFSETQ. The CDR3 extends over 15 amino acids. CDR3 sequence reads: CASRKSNTYQETQYF.

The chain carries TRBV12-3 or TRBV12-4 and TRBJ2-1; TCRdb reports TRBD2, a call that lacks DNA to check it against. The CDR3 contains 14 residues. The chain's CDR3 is CASSPSSGRNEQFF.

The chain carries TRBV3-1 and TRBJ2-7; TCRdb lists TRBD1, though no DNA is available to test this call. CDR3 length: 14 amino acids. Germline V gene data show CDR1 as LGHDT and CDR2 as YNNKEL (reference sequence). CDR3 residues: CASSQPGGTYEQYF.